This T cell receptor (beta chain) was recorded in a study of T cell repertoires in cytomegalovirus infection. Overall study context: Use of recently identified HLA-C-restricted and well-studied HLA-B-restricted CMV epitopes was part of the study. The study, taken as a whole, reports: Cumulative frequency of public TCR beta families picked out carriers of CMV plus the relevant HLA.

TCRdb fed the reads into MiXCR, producing one record per CDR3 protein. Of fewer than 650,000 distinct CDR3 sequences in the sample, 40% were seen once. V lost 0 bases and J 9 bases, leaving 12 bases between the germline ends. CDR1 and CDR2 from the germline V gene are MGHRA and YSYEKL. The CDR3 covers 14 residues. This clonotype was observed many times. Its antigen is as yet unknown. V gene TRBV4-1 combines with J gene TRBJ2-1; D remains ambiguous. This TCR was recovered from a human donor in good health (CMV status not recorded). Some clones in this sample may be carry-over from other donors' samples. Sequencing used cultured PBMCs, obtained from culture after CMV antigen stimulation. CDR3 in amino acids: CASSQDAGSSEQFF. DNA for the CDR3: TGCGCCAGCAGCCAAGATGCCGGGTCGAGTGAGCAGTTCTTC.